The clone carrying this T cell receptor (beta chain) was recorded a few times. The source of the sample is a study of T cells in Graves' hyperthyroidism and ophthalmopathy. Amplification of TCR beta CDR3 regions used RNA as the template. Primed by the HTBI set, a first-round RT-PCR was run on the TCR CDR3. From the multiplex PCR reads, TCRdb called clonotypes with MiXCR, one entry per CDR3 protein. This sample has over 200,000 distinct CDR3 sequences, with roughly 14% found just once. With 1 base removed from V and 1 base from J, the gap between germline ends came to 10 bases. Germline CDR1 and CDR2: SEHNR and FQNEAQ (reference sequence). The CDR3 runs 15 residues. On the basis of clinical symptoms, serum thyroxine and TRAb, thyroid ultrasound and orbital computed tomography, diagnoses were made.

This receptor was identified in a woman between 35 and 50 years old with Graves' hyperthyroidism that later progressed to Graves' ophthalmopathy. The sample taken for sequencing was blood. The chain links TRBV7-9 to TRBJ1-1; the D is unclear. The CDR3 here is CASSLGAVENTEAFF. The CDR3, as DNA: TGTGCCAGCAGCTTAGGCGCAGTGGAGAACACTGAAGCTTTCTTT. Full variable domain (remainder filled in from reference TRBV7-9 and TRBJ1-1): DTGVSQNPRHKITKRGQNVTFRCDPISEHNRLYWYRQTLGQGPEFLTYFQNEAQLEKSRLLSDRFSAERPKGSFSTLEIQRTEQGDSAMYLCASSLGAVENTEAFFGQGTRLTVV.